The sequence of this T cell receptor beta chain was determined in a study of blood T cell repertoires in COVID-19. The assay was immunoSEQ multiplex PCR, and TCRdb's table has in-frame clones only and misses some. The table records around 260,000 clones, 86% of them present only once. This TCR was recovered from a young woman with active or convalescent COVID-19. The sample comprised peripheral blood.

This CDR3 reads CASSLLDRGNQPQHF. The CDR3 nucleotides read TGTGCCAGCAGTTTACTCGACAGGGGGAATCAGCCCCAGCATTTT. The J gene is TRBJ1-5, the V gene TRBV6-5, with 9 bases matching TRBD1. CDR1 is MNHEY and CDR2 is SVGAGI in the germline V gene. This CDR3 contains 15 residues. V lost 4 bases to trimming and J lost 4 bases; unmatched junction nucleotides: 5.